Presented here are 10 T cell receptor beta chains from one specimen sequenced in a study of cytomegalovirus exposure and HLA in healthy donors. PCR amplification relied on 60 Vbeta primers (plus 13 Jbeta primers). Produced via immunoSEQ multiplex PCR; TCRdb's table is partial and in-frame only. The table lists more than 90,000 clones, 65% to 80% of them singletons, with more than 9% in the top ten. Sample: PBMCs. The receptor source for this set is a man aged 45 to 65 in good health and CMV-seronegative.

The table lists this clone with a few counts. The V gene is TRBV7-9, the J gene TRBJ1-1, with D maybe TRBD1 (5 bases). The CDR3 totals 16 residues. Germline CDR1 is SEHNR and CDR2 is FQNEAQ (reference sequence). The V and J ends lost 1 base and 7 bases respectively, with 19 bases between them. CDR3 in DNA: TGTGCCAGCAGCTTAGGGGTTGGTGGGGCTTTGGATGAAGCTTTCTTT. Translating gives CASSLGVGGALDEAFF.

This clone was seen a few times. The gene calls are TRBV7-9 and TRBJ2-1, with 7 bases that match TRBD1. V lost 5 bases to trimming and J lost 5 bases; unmatched junction nucleotides: 6. The CDR3 sequence is 14 residues long. Germline V gene data show CDR1 as SEHNR and CDR2 as FQNEAQ (reference sequence). The CDR3 reads CASSHRGDDNEQFF. The CDR3, as DNA: TGTGCCAGCAGCCACAGGGGAGATGACAATGAGCAGTTCTTC. Supplemented by reference TRBV7-9 and TRBJ2-1, the full variable domain reads DTGVSQNPRHKITKRGQNVTFRCDPISEHNRLYWYRQTLGQGPEFLTYFQNEAQLEKSRLLSDRFSAERPKGSFSTLEIQRTEQGDSAMYLCASSHRGDDNEQFFGPGTRLTVL.

This chain links TRBV14 with TRBJ2-4; D is ambiguous. V dropped 2 bases and J dropped 2 bases, with 4 bases sitting between them. The CDR3 spans 13 residues. Looked up from germline, CDR1 is SGHDN and CDR2 is FVKESK. CDR3 in DNA: TGTGCCAGCAGCCAACTATCCAAAAACATTCAGTACTTC. Translated: CASSQLSKNIQYF.

The genes are TRBV28 and TRBJ2-7, with D tentatively TRBD1 (5 bases). The V and J ends lost 6 bases and 0 bases respectively, with 9 bases between them. The CDR3 contains 13 residues. In germline, CDR1 is MDHEN, CDR2 SYDVKM. CDR3: CASRTDSSYEQYF. The CDR3 DNA follows: TGTGCCAGCAGGACCGACAGCTCCTACGAGCAGTACTTC.

The V and J genes are TRBV25-1 and TRBJ1-5; D gene ambiguous. The CDR3 loop spans 14 amino acids. The V gene lost 5 bases and the J gene lost 1 base, with 9 bases spanning the gap. CDR1 and CDR2 (germline): MGHDK, SYGVNS. The chain's CDR3 is CASSSGLSNQPQHF. The CDR3, as DNA: TGTGCCAGCAGTTCCGGGTTGAGCAATCAGCCCCAGCATTTT.

V and J are TRBV7-2 and TRBJ1-2; D gene ambiguous. Per germline, CDR1 SGHTA and CDR2 FQGNSA. The CDR3 sequence is 14 residues long. V was pared by 5 bases and J by 4 bases, with 14 bases between. Written as DNA, the CDR3 is TGTGCCAGCAGCCCAGCCACTAGCCCCTATGGCTACACCTTC. Encoded protein: CASSPATSPYGYTF.

The V gene is TRBV9, the J gene TRBJ2-1, with TRBD2 matching over 7 bases. Germline CDR1 and CDR2: SGDLS and YYNGEE. V was clipped by 6 bases and J by 4 bases; unmatched bases: 4. The length of the CDR3 is 13 residues. The CDR3 is CASTSGGYNEQFF. DNA of the CDR3: TGTGCCAGCACCTCGGGGGGATACAATGAGCAGTTCTTC.

The V gene is TRBV2, the J gene TRBJ2-3, with a tentative D call TRBD1 (6 bases). The CDR3 length is 16 residues. Looked up from germline, CDR1 is SNHLY and CDR2 is FYNNEI. The germline V and J ends were trimmed by 6 bases and 0 bases, with 16 bases remaining between them. CDR3 in DNA: TGTGCCAGCAGCTTGATGGACAGCACTAGCACAGATACGCAGTATTTT. It translates to CASSLMDSTSTDTQYF.

V and J are TRBV6-6 and TRBJ2-2; 8 bases are shared with TRBD1. Germline values: CDR1 MNHNY, CDR2 SVGAGI (reference sequence). V was pared by 6 bases and J by 4 bases, with 4 bases of the junction left unmatched. The CDR3 runs 14 residues. The chain's CDR3 is CASSHGQGTGELFF. In nucleotides, the CDR3 is TGTGCCAGCAGCCACGGACAGGGCACCGGGGAGCTGTTTTTT.

This rearrangement joins TRBV11-2 to TRBJ2-2, with 7 bases identical to TRBD1. Germline V CDR1 and CDR2: SGHAT, FQNNGV. Germline trimming cut 5 bases from V and 4 bases from J; bases unmatched to any gene: 7. The CDR3 runs 15 residues. For the CDR3, the DNA is TGTGCCAGCAGCCAGACAGGGTGGGGCACCGGGGAGCTGTTTTTT. Translated, it gives CASSQTGWGTGELFF.